This record looks at one T cell receptor (beta chain) sequence and its context. What it binds is not known. Via MiXCR, TCRdb re-called the reads, giving one row per CDR3 protein. The sample records 230,000 or so distinct CDR3 sequences, around 35% being singletons. This CDR3 is built from 18 residues. The V and J ends lost 4 bases and 8 bases, in that order; junction bases with no gene match: 15. These data belong to a study of T cell repertoires in cytomegalovirus infection. For the study at large: Indications came from public TCR beta signatures; they pointed to CMV infection and to a matching HLA type. Study-wide results and limits: CMV-specific TCR beta clonotypes restricted by HLA-C dominated the ex vivo response. CMV carriers having the relevant HLA were flagged by cumulative public TCR beta family frequency.

The source of this sequence is a human donor in good health (CMV status not recorded). Some clones in this sample may be carry-over from other donors' samples. The chain recombines TRBV7-1 with TRBJ2-1; 12 bases align to TRBD2. TRBV7-1 is classed as an ORF, of uncertain function. The sequencing here drew on CD8+ T cells from cultured PBMCs, taken from culture after CMV antigen stimulation. The CDR3 coding sequence is TGTGCCAGCAGCTGGGGGCTAGCGGGAGGGCCCCTCAGCGATGAGCAGTTCTTC. This encodes CASSWGLAGGPLSDEQFF.